This T cell receptor (beta chain) was sequenced during a study of neurological immune-mediated disorders (dated by TCRdb to the late 2010s). As for the study more broadly: The study compared peripheral blood TCR-beta repertoires of HTLV-I-associated myelopathy (HAM/TSP) patients, multiple sclerosis patients and healthy controls using UMI-based sequencing. The approximately 100 TCR-beta libraries included longitudinal samples, technical triplicates and paired sorted CD4+ and CD8+ T-cell subsets alongside PBMC samples. The cohort comprised 68 subjects: 15 or so HAM/TSP patients, approximately 34 multiple sclerosis patients and 20 or so healthy controls. What the authors observed across the whole study: The highest TCR clonal expansion was observed in HAM/TSP patients, whereas the lowest was observed in MS patients, even when compared with healthy controls. Across subjects, expanded clones never shared an identical CDR3 amino acid sequence, which suggests that the TCR-beta repertoires in every group were private.

To synthesize cDNA, template-switch 5'RACE was performed with a primer carrying a 10-nucleotide random unique molecular identifier so that each TCR transcript was tagged. Every sequencing run yielded over 170 million TCR-beta sequences covering 15-18 subjects. Total RNA was extracted with the RNeasy kit. The KAPA Real-time Library Amplification kit was used to amplify TCR-beta VDJ regions with primers targeting the TCR constant region and the 5'RACE anchor. Sample indexes and Illumina adaptors were added in a first PCR, and a second PCR then increased library yield. After Ampure bead purification, the roughly 650 bp TCR product was size-selected on a 2% E-gel SizeSelection system. Before pooling, library quality was checked on a Bioanalyzer, concentration was measured with Qubit, and libraries were quantified with the Kapa Library Quantification kit. Paired-end 2 x 150 bp sequencing of the libraries was performed on an Illumina HiSeq 2500. To increase sequence diversity, roughly 24-32% phiX was spiked into each library pool. Concerning the study's data processing: The UMI-based MiGEC pipeline processed quality-filtered reads and removed over 90% of raw TCR sequences during error correction. IMGT germline references were used for alignment of VDJ genes, and clonotypes were defined by a unique CDR3 amino acid sequence together with V-J genes. Clonal expansion, Shannon diversity and CDR3 relatedness were evaluated with VDJtools (CalcPairwiseDistances, ClusterSamples), while phylogenetic trees were built in CLCbio workbench. A clone was classed as expanded if it had 8 or more unique UMIs, a cutoff based on coefficient-of-variation modelling across technical triplicates. The public sequencing data were trimmed at Q25 with fastp and processed into clonotypes with MiXCR by TCRdb, which kept only in-frame beta chains. Merged by CDR3 protein, the rows form single entries marked with the most common genes and DNA. Clone size and V and J calls follow TCRdb, not the original study. Here the sample has 18,000 or so distinct CDR3 sequences; 12% to 15% occur a single time. The top ten hold almost 8% of the sample.

This clonotype was seen many times. This clone's antigen is unknown. Per-base qualities were not stored, and no clone one base away is much larger. According to the germline V gene, CDR1 reads SGHTS and CDR2 reads YDEGEE. V is pared back by 1 base and J by 2 bases, with 3 bases lying between the germline termini. The cysteine opens and the phenylalanine closes a CDR3 of 13 amino acids. Left in the record is the CDR3 DNA by itself, 39 bases read in frame from the first base. Sorted-subset TCR libraries were prepared from around 1 million sorted CD4+ or CD8+ T cells. Peripheral blood was subjected to Ficoll-Hypaque density gradient centrifugation to isolate PBMCs, which were then cryopreserved in liquid nitrogen. The study also sequenced paired sorted CD4+ and CD8+ subsets from healthy controls, HAM/TSP patients and MS patients.

The source material was CD4+ T cells from blood. The receptor's source is a woman aged 60 to 75 with HTLV-1-associated myelopathy (HAM/TSP). The chain is encoded by TRBV5-8 joined to TRBJ2-2, with no confidently assigned D gene. In nucleotide form, the sequence is TGTGCCAGCAGCTTGCAAAACACCGGGGAGCTGTTTTTT. It specifies CASSLQNTGELFF.